This TCR beta chain was sequenced during a study of blood T cell repertoires in COVID-19. Overall study context: Whether acute or convalescent, the COVID-19 samples came from the United States, Italy and Spain. Sources were T cells, B-cell-depleted T cells, or PBMCs; the material itself was cDNA or gDNA.

V was shortened by 5 bases and J by 2 bases, with 14 bases between the two germline ends. Germline CDR1 reads SGHNT; CDR2 reads YYREEE (reference sequence). This CDR3 comprises 15 residues. Original methodology: Reference gene primer amplification gave nucleated cell count estimates. Clones were sequenced by immunoSEQ multiplex PCR, and TCRdb holds only the in-frame ones, with some missing. That table is the source of V, J and clone size, and D and trimming were worked out from the DNA. The data show under 250,000 clones, 82% seen once. Each recovered donor of Cohort 3 presented with two negative PCRs, clearance, or symptom resolution.

The sequencing input was PBMCs or T cells enriched from blood (not recorded which). This clonotype originated in a woman aged 55-69 years who had recovered from COVID-19. The chain has TRBV5-4 and TRBJ1-5; possibly TRBD1 for D (5 bases). The CDR3 loop is CASSQGGGGNQPQHF. The CDR3 bases are TGTGCCAGCAGTCAGGGCGGAGGGGGCAATCAGCCCCAGCATTTT.